These 5 T cell receptor beta chains share one sample of origin, sequenced in a study of T cell changes during pregnancy in multiple sclerosis. The table came from immunoSEQ multiplex PCR; TCRdb's copy has only in-frame clones and leaves some out. The data hold some 100,000 clones, with around 90% observed a single time. Sample: peripheral blood, taken in the second trimester of pregnancy. All receptors come from a female donor with multiple sclerosis, enrolled in a pregnancy study.

The chain carries TRBV29-1 and TRBJ1-1, with D possibly being TRBD1 (6 bases). Trimming left V 4 bases short and J 7 bases short, with 16 bases between. Per germline, CDR1 SQVTM and CDR2 ANQGSEA. This CDR3 has 13 residues. The CDR3 DNA sequence: TGCAGCGTTGCTGGACAGAACTATCATGAAGCTTTCTTT. It translates to CSVAGQNYHEAFF.

This chain connects TRBV5-4 to TRBJ2-2, with D possibly matching TRBD1 (5 bases). V lost 0 bases and J 0 bases, leaving 9 bases between the germline ends. CDR3 size: 16 residues. Germline CDR1 and CDR2: SGHNT and YYREEE (reference sequence). The CDR3 region has the DNA TGTGCCAGCAGCTTGGTGGCAGGGACGAACACCGGGGAGCTGTTTTTT. Residues: CASSLVAGTNTGELFF. Full variable domain (outside the CDR3, taken from reference TRBV5-4 and TRBJ2-2): ETGVTQSPTHLIKTRGQQVTLRCSSQSGHNTVSWYQQALGQGPQFIFQYYREEENGRGNFPPRFSGLQFPNYSSELNVNALELDDSALYLCASSLVAGTNTGELFFGEGSRLTVL.

The rearrangement joins TRBV27 to TRBJ2-7; 8 bases fit TRBD1. Germline CDR1 MNHEY, CDR2 SMNVEV (reference sequence). The J segment lost 2 bases and the V segment lost 6 bases, leaving 3 bases of the junction unmatched. This CDR3 has 13 amino acids. The DNA for the CDR3 is TGTGCCAGCAGCCGGGGACAGGCCTACGAGCAGTACTTC. Translation gives CASSRGQAYEQYF.

V gene TRBV28 combines with J gene TRBJ1-2, with D possibly matching TRBD1 (5 bases). CDR1 and CDR2 from the germline V gene are MDHEN and SYDVKM. The CDR3 loop spans 13 amino acids. Trimming removed 4 bases at V and 0 bases at J, with 6 bases between. This CDR3 reads CASSSGANYGYTF. CDR3 DNA sequence: TGTGCCAGCAGTTCGGGGGCTAACTATGGCTACACCTTC.

V gene TRBV7-3 combines with J gene TRBJ1-5; TRBD1 matches at 7 bases. This CDR3 spans 16 amino acids. From germline, CDR1 is SGHTA and CDR2 FQGTGA. V trimming: 2 bases; J trimming: 1 base; junction bases outside the gene matches: 5. The DNA for the CDR3 is TGTGCCAGCAGCTTAGGGGACAGCTGGAGCAATCAGCCCCAGCATTTT. Its translation: CASSLGDSWSNQPQHF.